Here is one T cell receptor (beta chain) with its context. Its antigen is not known. V was shortened by 4 bases and J by 0 bases, with 7 bases between the two germline ends. Germline assignment: CDR1 LNHDA and CDR2 SQIVND (reference sequence). The length of the CDR3 is 14 residues. This entry is derived from a study of cytomegalovirus exposure and HLA in healthy donors. Study-level information: In a previous analysis, 95 million to 130 million unique TCR beta sequences were found from 170 million or so T cells.

Broader study findings: Prior analysis indicated that the majority of TCR beta V segments exhibited productivity approximately 90% or approximately 30% of the time. In a later analysis, a missense DCLRE1C variant was linked to TCR beta V- and J-gene trimming.

The primer mix had 60 Vbeta and 13 Jbeta primers. The method was immunoSEQ multiplex PCR; TCRdb's version includes in-frame clones alone and lacks a portion of them. Here the sample spans more than 120,000 clones, around 78% being singletons. The study sampled nominally healthy donors, though unrecorded immune exposures were likely. The J gene is TRBJ1-3, the V gene TRBV19, with D unclear. Sequencing was done on a sample of PBMCs. The TCR sequence derives from a woman aged 40 to 50 in good health and CMV-seropositive. The CDR3 DNA sequence: TGTGCCAGTAGTACCGAGAACTCTGGAAACACCATATATTTT. This gives the protein CASSTENSGNTIYF.